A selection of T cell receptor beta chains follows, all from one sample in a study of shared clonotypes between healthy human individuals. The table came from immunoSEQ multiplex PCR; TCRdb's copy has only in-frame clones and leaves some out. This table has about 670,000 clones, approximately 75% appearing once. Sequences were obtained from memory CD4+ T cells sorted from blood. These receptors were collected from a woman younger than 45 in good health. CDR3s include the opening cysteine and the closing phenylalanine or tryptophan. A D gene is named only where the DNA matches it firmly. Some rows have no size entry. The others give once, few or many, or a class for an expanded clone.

DNA: TGCGCCAGCAGCCCGTTCGTCGGGAGAACCTACGAGCAGTACTTC
CDR3: CASSPFVGRTYEQYF
V: TRBV4-1
D: -
J: TRBJ2-7
size: -

DNA: TGTGCCAGCAGGGTTAGGTTTGAGGGCAATCAGCCCCAGCATTTT
CDR3: CASRVRFEGNQPQHF
V: TRBV28
D: -
J: TRBJ1-5
size: few

DNA: TGTGCCAGCAGTTACGAAGGTGAAGCTTTCTTT
CDR3: CASSYEGEAFF
V: TRBV6-5
D: -
J: TRBJ1-1
size: -

DNA: TGTGCCAGCAGTTTAGCCTCGTGGGACTCTGGAATCTACGAGCAGTACTTC
CDR3: CASSLASWDSGIYEQYF
V: TRBV28
D: -
J: TRBJ2-7
size: -

DNA: TGTGCCAGCAGTCCGCCCGGTAGGATAAATGAAAAACTGTTTTTT
CDR3: CASSPPGRINEKLFF
V: TRBV28
D: -
J: TRBJ1-4
size: -

DNA: TGTGCCAGCAGTGACTCGAGTGTGGGGGGAGTGCTCAATGAGCAGTTCTTC
CDR3: CASSDSSVGGVLNEQFF
V: TRBV6-4
D: -
J: TRBJ2-1
size: -

DNA: TGTGCCAGTAGGACAGCACCCAATGAGCAGTTCTTC
CDR3: CASRTAPNEQFF
V: TRBV28
D: -
J: TRBJ2-1
size: many

DNA: TGCGCCAGCAGCTTGACCCCTAGCTCCGGGGAGCTGTTTTTT
CDR3: CASSLTPSSGELFF
V: TRBV5-1
D: -
J: TRBJ2-2
size: -

DNA: TGTGCCTGGGGAGGGTACAGGGGATACAAAAGTGTCGAGCAGTACTTC
CDR3: CAWGGYRGYKSVEQYF
V: TRBV30
D: -
J: TRBJ2-7
size: few

DNA: TGTGCCAGCACGGGACTAGATTTCTACGAGCAGTACTTC
CDR3: CASTGLDFYEQYF
V: TRBV18
D: TRBD2
J: TRBJ2-7
size: -

DNA: TGTGCCAGCAGAGATAGGGACCGCCCCAAAAACATTCAGTACTTC
CDR3: CASRDRDRPKNIQYF
V: TRBV2
D: -
J: TRBJ2-4
size: -

DNA: TGCGCCAGCAGCTTGCGCGGCGAGGACACTGAAGCTTTCTTT
CDR3: CASSLRGEDTEAFF
V: TRBV5-1
D: -
J: TRBJ1-1
size: -

DNA: TGTGCCAGCAGTTACGATAGGTTCACTGAAGCTTTCTTT
CDR3: CASSYDRFTEAFF
V: TRBV6-5
D: -
J: TRBJ1-1
size: -

DNA: TGTGCCAGCAGCTTAGATGCGGGTGGGACAGGGTCCTCTGGGGCCAACGTCCTGACTTTC
CDR3: CASSLDAGGTGSSGANVLTF
V: TRBV11-2
D: TRBD1
J: TRBJ2-6
size: few

DNA: TGCGCCAGCAGCTTGTTTCCGGGACAGGGGAGTGACACCGGGGAGCTGTTTTTT
CDR3: CASSLFPGQGSDTGELFF
V: TRBV5-1
D: TRBD1
J: TRBJ2-2
size: -

DNA: TGTGCCAGCAGTGATAGCGGGAGGAGTGTAGATACGCAGTATTTT
CDR3: CASSDSGRSVDTQYF
V: TRBV7-9
D: TRBD2
J: TRBJ2-3
size: -

DNA: TGTGCCAGCAGTCTCTATCTAGCGGGAGTCTCCTACGAGCAGTACTTC
CDR3: CASSLYLAGVSYEQYF
V: TRBV27
D: TRBD2
J: TRBJ2-7
size: -

DNA: TGTGCCAGCAGCTCCGGGACCGCGAACACTGAAGCTTTCTTT
CDR3: CASSSGTANTEAFF
V: TRBV7-8
D: -
J: TRBJ1-1
size: -

DNA: TGTGCCATCAAAGGACAGTCGAACACCGGGGAGCTGTTTTTT
CDR3: CAIKGQSNTGELFF
V: TRBV10-3
D: -
J: TRBJ2-2
size: few

DNA: TGCGCCAGCAGCCTAGGGACTAGCAATTCCTACGAGCAGTACTTC
CDR3: CASSLGTSNSYEQYF
V: TRBV5-1
D: TRBD2
J: TRBJ2-7
size: -

DNA: TGCGCCAGCAGCCAAGAGACAGGTTATCAAGGGGAGCTGTTTTTT
CDR3: CASSQETGYQGELFF
V: TRBV4-1
D: -
J: TRBJ2-2
size: few

DNA: TGTGCCAGCAGTCATAGCCTTTACGGTAGCCAATACAATGAGCAGTTCTTC
CDR3: CASSHSLYGSQYNEQFF
V: TRBV28
D: -
J: TRBJ2-1
size: -

DNA: TGTGCCATCAGTGGGACAGGGAACTATGGCTACACCTTC
CDR3: CAISGTGNYGYTF
V: TRBV10-3
D: TRBD1
J: TRBJ1-2
size: -

DNA: TGTGCCAGCAGTTACTCGTTCACGGGCACCGGGGAGCTGTTTTTT
CDR3: CASSYSFTGTGELFF
V: TRBV6-5
D: -
J: TRBJ2-2
size: -

DNA: TGCGCCAGCAGAAGCTACGGGTTGGAGGCAACTAATGAAAAACTGTTTTTT
CDR3: CASRSYGLEATNEKLFF
V: TRBV5-1
D: -
J: TRBJ1-4
size: once

DNA: TGTGCCAGCAGCTCACAGAGGAACACTGAAGCTTTCTTT
CDR3: CASSSQRNTEAFF
V: TRBV7-8
D: -
J: TRBJ1-1
size: -

DNA: TGTGCCAGCAGCTTGGACAGGGGGCCTGGCTATGGCTACACCTTC
CDR3: CASSLDRGPGYGYTF
V: TRBV5-4
D: TRBD1
J: TRBJ1-2
size: -

DNA: TGTGCCAGCAGCCCCGGGACTAGCGGGGGTTTCACAGATACGCAGTATTTT
CDR3: CASSPGTSGGFTDTQYF
V: TRBV7-7
D: TRBD2
J: TRBJ2-3
size: -

DNA: TGTGCCAGCAGTTTCCTCGGACTAGCGGGAGACGGAGGCGAGCAGTACTTC
CDR3: CASSFLGLAGDGGEQYF
V: TRBV28
D: TRBD2
J: TRBJ2-7
size: -

DNA: TGCGCCAGCAGCCGACGGGACAGGGGGCCTTATGAGCAGTTCTTC
CDR3: CASSRRDRGPYEQFF
V: TRBV5-1
D: TRBD1
J: TRBJ2-1
size: -

DNA: TGCGCCAGCTCTGACATCTTAGCCTACGAGCAGTACTTC
CDR3: CASSDILAYEQYF
V: TRBV5-1
D: -
J: TRBJ2-7
size: -

DNA: TGTGCCAGCAGTGGACTAGCGGGAGGTGGAAATGAGCAGTTCTTC
CDR3: CASSGLAGGGNEQFF
V: TRBV2
D: TRBD2
J: TRBJ2-1
size: -

DNA: TGTGCCAGTAGTGGCCCTCCAGTTACTAGCACAGATACGCAGTATTTT
CDR3: CASSGPPVTSTDTQYF
V: TRBV19
D: -
J: TRBJ2-3
size: -

DNA: TGTGCCAGCAGCTTGGTGTCTTTGGGGTCCTACAATGAGCAGTTCTTC
CDR3: CASSLVSLGSYNEQFF
V: TRBV4-2
D: -
J: TRBJ2-1
size: -

DNA: TGCGCCAGCAGCTTCACCACTCTAGCGCCCACAGATACGCAGTATTTT
CDR3: CASSFTTLAPTDTQYF
V: TRBV5-1
D: -
J: TRBJ2-3
size: -

DNA: TGTGCCAGCAGTGAGTCGTCCCACGAGCAGTACTTC
CDR3: CASSESSHEQYF
V: TRBV25-1
D: -
J: TRBJ2-7
size: -

DNA: TGTGCCAGCAGCTTAGTGCGGGACACCCCCGAAAAACTGTTTTTT
CDR3: CASSLVRDTPEKLFF
V: TRBV7-8
D: -
J: TRBJ1-4
size: many

DNA: TGTGCCAGCAGCTCCCCCCGGGACAGGGGGGCCTACGAGCAGTACTTC
CDR3: CASSSPRDRGAYEQYF
V: TRBV11-2
D: TRBD1
J: TRBJ2-7
size: -

DNA: TGTGCCAGCAGCTTATCGAGTGTCTACAATGAGCAGTTCTTC
CDR3: CASSLSSVYNEQFF
V: TRBV7-2
D: -
J: TRBJ2-1
size: -

DNA: TGTGCCAGCAGTCGACAGGGGCGATCCAAAAACATTCAGTACTTC
CDR3: CASSRQGRSKNIQYF
V: TRBV28
D: TRBD1
J: TRBJ2-4
size: -

DNA: TGTGCCAGCAGTCGGGGGGCGTTTAACTATGGCTACACCTTC
CDR3: CASSRGAFNYGYTF
V: TRBV6-1
D: -
J: TRBJ1-2
size: many

DNA: TGTGCCAGCAGTTTATTCGCTAGCGGGACCGAGCAGTACTTC
CDR3: CASSLFASGTEQYF
V: TRBV27
D: TRBD2
J: TRBJ2-7
size: once

DNA: TGCAGTGCTGGTAGCACAGATACGCAGTATTTT
CDR3: CSAGSTDTQYF
V: TRBV20-1
D: -
J: TRBJ2-3
size: -

DNA: TGTGCCAGCAGTGAAGCTAGGGGTTCGGACTATGGCTACACCTTC
CDR3: CASSEARGSDYGYTF
V: TRBV2
D: -
J: TRBJ1-2
size: -

DNA: TGTGCCAGCAGCTTAGGACTAGGGCAAGATACGCAGTATTTT
CDR3: CASSLGLGQDTQYF
V: TRBV5-5
D: TRBD2
J: TRBJ2-3
size: -

DNA: TGTGCCAGCAGCTTAGGGGGCAGGGGCGGCTACTACGAGCAGTACTTC
CDR3: CASSLGGRGGYYEQYF
V: TRBV7-9
D: -
J: TRBJ2-7
size: -

DNA: TGTGCCAGCAGTGAAGGATTCCAAGAGACCCAGTACTTC
CDR3: CASSEGFQETQYF
V: TRBV6-1
D: -
J: TRBJ2-5
size: -